This T cell receptor (beta chain) was profiled in a study of shared clonotypes between healthy human individuals. Study results and limitations: The study's rarefaction showed incomplete sorted-subset sequencing despite large depth.

The CD4+ fraction was divided into a CD45RA+ naive subset and a CD45RA-negative memory subset. Deletions cut 0 bases from V and 2 bases from J, with 4 bases between. The CDR3 runs 13 residues. Looked up from germline, CDR1 is SGHTS and CDR2 is YDEGEE. To note about this clone: The antigen remains unidentified.

The data were produced by immunoSEQ multiplex PCR, yet TCRdb's version contains in-frame clones alone and is incomplete. This sample carries 2 million to 3 million clones, 93% of them seen once, and the ten largest clones take 0.36%. Sequenced: naive CD4+ T cells from PBMCs. Sample subset: CD45RA+ positively selected. The V and J genes are TRBV5-8 and TRBJ2-3; no reliable D call. The receptor comes from a man between 18 and 35 years old in good health. Some clones in this sample may be carry-over from other donors' samples. The CDR3 is CASSLGFTDTQYF. The CDR3 nucleotides are TGTGCCAGCAGCTTGGGATTCACAGATACGCAGTATTTT.